This TCR beta chain derives from a study of early T cells in non-severe SARS-CoV-2 infection. This clonotype has ten or more counts. Antigen specificity is unknown. Each cDNA molecule carried a unique molecular identifier. TCRdb fed the 5' RACE reads into MiXCR, producing one record per CDR3 protein. The sample includes about 49,000 distinct CDR3 sequences, 12% of them seen just once. Overall study results and limits: There was a bias toward anti-spike CD8 responses in VDJdb matching, which missed private and CD4 specificities.

In germline, CDR1 is SGHTA, CDR2 FQGNSA. The CDR3 is 13 amino acids. V was pared by 1 base and J by 0 bases, with 4 bases between. This clonotype was obtained from an adult who was a healthcare worker with PCR-confirmed SARS-CoV-2 infection or an uninfected control (not recorded which). The sample comprised whole blood. This chain joins TRBV7-2 and TRBJ2-7; no clear D gene. The chain's CDR3 is CASSLDSSYEQYF. The CDR3 region has the DNA TGTGCCAGCAGCTTAGACAGCTCCTACGAGCAGTACTTC.